This paragraph covers one T cell receptor beta chain sequence. These data are taken from a study of blood T cell repertoires in COVID-19. Study information: COVID-19 samples, acute and convalescent, were from the United States, Italy and Spain.

From germline, CDR1 is SEHNR and CDR2 FQNEAQ (reference sequence). Trimming left V 6 bases short and J 0 bases short, with 11 bases between. The CDR3 totals 14 residues. Authors' data handling: Amplification with reference gene primers provided the estimates of nucleated cell counts. Produced via immunoSEQ multiplex PCR; TCRdb's table is partial and in-frame only. V, J and clone size derive from that table, while D and trimming were established from the DNA sequence. The table records about 270,000 clones, 70% to 90% of them present only once. The sample comprised peripheral blood. This chain connects TRBV7-9 to TRBJ1-2; weak D call: TRBD1 (6 bases). The source of this sequence is a woman aged 50 to 60 with acute or convalescent COVID-19. CDR3 region: CASSSGVANYGYTF. CDR3 coding DNA: TGTGCCAGCAGTTCAGGGGTAGCTAACTATGGCTACACCTTC.